A selection of T cell receptor beta chains follows, all from one sample in a study of blood T cell repertoires in COVID-19. Libraries were prepared by immunoSEQ multiplex PCR; TCRdb keeps only in-frame clonotypes and omits some of them. The data show fewer than 250,000 clones, with 86% seen just once and under 2% held by the top ten. Material for sequencing was peripheral blood. The receptors originated from a woman between 55 and 75 years old who had recovered from COVID-19. CDR3s include the opening cysteine and the closing phenylalanine or tryptophan. Fields, in order: V gene, J gene, D gene, clone size, CDR3 protein, CDR3 DNA. A D gene is named only where the DNA matches it firmly. Size values are once, few and many counts, or a class for expanded clones, and some rows have none.

V gene: TRBV18; J gene: TRBJ1-2; D gene: TRBD1; clone size: .; CDR3 protein: CASSPDRVNYGYTF; CDR3 DNA: TGTGCCAGCTCACCCGACAGGGTTAACTATGGCTACACCTTC
V gene: TRBV12-3/TRBV12-4; J gene: TRBJ1-2; D gene: .; clone size: .; CDR3 protein: CASRTAPYGYTF; CDR3 DNA: TGTGCCAGCAGAACAGCTCCTTATGGCTACACCTTC
V gene: TRBV5-1; J gene: TRBJ2-7; D gene: .; clone size: .; CDR3 protein: CASSLEWGLNYEQYF; CDR3 DNA: TGCGCCAGCAGCTTGGAATGGGGGCTAAACTACGAGCAGTACTTC
V gene: TRBV18; J gene: TRBJ2-7; D gene: .; clone size: few; CDR3 protein: CASSPPAQVGGEQYF; CDR3 DNA: TGTGCCAGCTCACCACCCGCCCAGGTCGGAGGCGAGCAGTACTTC
V gene: TRBV27; J gene: TRBJ2-7; D gene: .; clone size: .; CDR3 protein: CASSLQGSYEQYF; CDR3 DNA: TGTGCCAGCAGTTTGCAGGGCTCCTACGAGCAGTACTTC
V gene: TRBV7-9; J gene: TRBJ1-6; D gene: TRBD1; clone size: .; CDR3 protein: CASSGRDRYSPLHF; CDR3 DNA: TGTGCCAGCAGCGGCCGGGACAGATATTCACCCCTCCACTTT
V gene: TRBV5-4; J gene: TRBJ1-1; D gene: TRBD1; clone size: .; CDR3 protein: CASSADRASEAFF; CDR3 DNA: TGTGCCAGCAGCGCAGACAGGGCATCTGAAGCTTTCTTT
V gene: TRBV18; J gene: TRBJ2-7; D gene: TRBD1; clone size: .; CDR3 protein: CASSSRTGESYEQYF; CDR3 DNA: TGTGCCAGCTCATCCAGGACAGGGGAGTCCTACGAGCAGTACTTC
V gene: TRBV10-3; J gene: TRBJ2-7; D gene: TRBD2; clone size: .; CDR3 protein: CAISRGLAGGSSYEQYF; CDR3 DNA: TGTGCCATCAGCCGCGGACTAGCGGGGGGGAGCTCCTACGAGCAGTACTTC
V gene: TRBV11-2; J gene: TRBJ2-2; D gene: .; clone size: .; CDR3 protein: CASSRLDPPFVLFF; CDR3 DNA: TGTGCCAGCAGCAGACTAGACCCACCGTTCGTGCTGTTTTTT
V gene: TRBV5-6; J gene: TRBJ2-2; D gene: .; clone size: .; CDR3 protein: CASSLWSASGELFF; CDR3 DNA: TGTGCCAGCAGCTTGTGGTCAGCTAGTGGGGAGCTGTTTTTT
V gene: TRBV19; J gene: TRBJ2-7; D gene: .; clone size: .; CDR3 protein: CASSTNQGYEQYF; CDR3 DNA: TGTGCCAGTAGTACCAACCAGGGTTACGAGCAGTACTTC
V gene: TRBV3-1/TRBV3-2; J gene: TRBJ2-7; D gene: TRBD1; clone size: .; CDR3 protein: CASSQWTGYEQYF; CDR3 DNA: TGTGCCAGCAGCCAGTGGACAGGCTACGAGCAGTACTTC
V gene: TRBV15; J gene: TRBJ2-5; D gene: TRBD2; clone size: .; CDR3 protein: CATTPTGGRQETQYF; CDR3 DNA: TGTGCCACCACCCCGACGGGGGGGCGGCAAGAGACCCAGTACTTC
V gene: TRBV7-8; J gene: TRBJ1-6; D gene: .; clone size: .; CDR3 protein: CASSLSNSQGFSPLHF; CDR3 DNA: TGTGCCAGCAGCTTATCGAATAGCCAAGGATTTTCACCCCTCCACTTT
V gene: TRBV11-2; J gene: TRBJ2-7; D gene: TRBD1; clone size: .; CDR3 protein: CASSVQGAGTYEQYF; CDR3 DNA: TGTGCCAGCAGCGTACAGGGGGCCGGAACCTACGAGCAGTACTTC
V gene: TRBV5-4; J gene: TRBJ2-7; D gene: TRBD2; clone size: .; CDR3 protein: CASSQGTSGGYNF; CDR3 DNA: TGTGCCAGCAGCCAAGGGACTAGCGGGGGGTATAACTTC
V gene: TRBV11-3; J gene: TRBJ2-7; D gene: .; clone size: few; CDR3 protein: CASSLGGDSYEQYF; CDR3 DNA: TGTGCCAGCAGCTTAGGGGGAGACTCCTACGAGCAGTACTTC
V gene: TRBV7-9; J gene: TRBJ1-6; D gene: .; clone size: .; CDR3 protein: CASSINEPSSPLHF; CDR3 DNA: TGTGCCAGCAGCATCAATGAACCTAGTTCACCCCTCCACTTT
V gene: TRBV5-6; J gene: TRBJ1-1; D gene: .; clone size: .; CDR3 protein: CASSPSLNREGTEAFF; CDR3 DNA: TGTGCCAGCAGCCCCTCGTTGAACAGGGAGGGGACTGAAGCTTTCTTT
V gene: TRBV4-3; J gene: TRBJ2-3; D gene: .; clone size: .; CDR3 protein: CASSQDRPSSPDTQYF; CDR3 DNA: TGCGCCAGCAGCCAAGACCGCCCGTCGAGTCCAGATACGCAGTATTTT
V gene: TRBV7-9; J gene: TRBJ1-2; D gene: .; clone size: .; CDR3 protein: CASQGGWRHYGYTF; CDR3 DNA: TGTGCCAGCCAGGGTGGGTGGCGACACTATGGCTACACCTTC
V gene: TRBV2; J gene: TRBJ2-5; D gene: .; clone size: .; CDR3 protein: CASTSSVTQYF; CDR3 DNA: TGTGCCAGCACCTCCTCTGTGACCCAGTACTTC
V gene: TRBV25-1; J gene: TRBJ2-7; D gene: .; clone size: .; CDR3 protein: CASRGLAYEQYF; CDR3 DNA: TGTGCCAGCAGGGGACTGGCTTACGAGCAGTACTTC
V gene: TRBV4-3; J gene: TRBJ1-5; D gene: .; clone size: .; CDR3 protein: CASSQDKGGQGGCGNQPQHF; CDR3 DNA: TGCGCCAGCAGCCAAGATAAAGGCGGGCAGGGAGGGTGCGGCAATCAGCCCCAGCATTTT
V gene: TRBV28; J gene: TRBJ2-7; D gene: .; clone size: .; CDR3 protein: CASSFEQGISGIENYEQYF; CDR3 DNA: TGTGCCAGCAGTTTCGAGCAGGGTATATCCGGAATAGAGAACTACGAGCAGTACTTC
V gene: TRBV12-3/TRBV12-4; J gene: TRBJ1-1; D gene: TRBD1; clone size: once; CDR3 protein: CASRRQGPTFF; CDR3 DNA: TGTGCCAGCAGGAGACAGGGCCCGACCTTCTTT
V gene: TRBV29-1; J gene: TRBJ2-5; D gene: TRBD2; clone size: .; CDR3 protein: CSVPTLAGGHETQYF; CDR3 DNA: TGCAGCGTTCCAACACTAGCGGGGGGGCATGAGACCCAGTACTTC
V gene: TRBV29-1; J gene: TRBJ1-5; D gene: .; clone size: .; CDR3 protein: CSVRNSNQPQHF; CDR3 DNA: TGCAGCGTGCGAAATAGCAATCAGCCCCAGCATTTT
V gene: TRBV19; J gene: TRBJ2-2; D gene: TRBD1; clone size: .; CDR3 protein: CASSRGTGTGELFF; CDR3 DNA: TGTGCCAGTAGCCGGGGGACAGGCACCGGGGAGCTGTTTTTT
V gene: TRBV6-5; J gene: TRBJ1-1; D gene: .; clone size: .; CDR3 protein: CASSYWGQDTEAFF; CDR3 DNA: TGTGCCAGCAGTTACTGGGGGCAAGACACTGAAGCTTTCTTT
V gene: TRBV7-3; J gene: TRBJ2-5; D gene: TRBD1; clone size: .; CDR3 protein: CASSLMGQGGLETQYF; CDR3 DNA: TGTGCCAGCAGCTTAATGGGACAGGGTGGGCTGGAGACCCAGTACTTC
V gene: TRBV28; J gene: TRBJ2-7; D gene: .; clone size: .; CDR3 protein: CASQGLAYEQYF; CDR3 DNA: TGTGCCAGCCAGGGACTGGCCTACGAGCAGTACTTC
V gene: TRBV7-9; J gene: TRBJ1-1; D gene: .; clone size: once; CDR3 protein: CASSPQIPGNTEAFF; CDR3 DNA: TGTGCCAGCAGCCCCCAGATCCCTGGCAACACTGAAGCTTTCTTT
V gene: TRBV28; J gene: TRBJ1-2; D gene: .; clone size: .; CDR3 protein: CASTAGGSGYTF; CDR3 DNA: TGTGCCAGCACTGCTGGTGGCAGTGGCTACACCTTC
V gene: TRBV7-3; J gene: TRBJ2-5; D gene: TRBD1; clone size: .; CDR3 protein: CASSFTGTGGETQYF; CDR3 DNA: TGTGCCAGCAGCTTCACAGGGACAGGGGGAGAGACCCAGTACTTC
V gene: TRBV11-2; J gene: TRBJ2-3; D gene: .; clone size: .; CDR3 protein: CASSQPSTADTQYF; CDR3 DNA: TGTGCCAGCAGCCAACCTAGTACCGCAGATACGCAGTATTTT
V gene: TRBV7-6; J gene: TRBJ1-6; D gene: TRBD1; clone size: few; CDR3 protein: CASSRLSPGQGISPLHF; CDR3 DNA: TGTGCCAGCAGCCGCCTCTCCCCGGGACAGGGAATTTCACCCCTCCACTTT
V gene: TRBV5-1; J gene: TRBJ2-7; D gene: TRBD1; clone size: .; CDR3 protein: CASSLTTGGISDEQYF; CDR3 DNA: TGCGCCAGCAGCTTGACGACAGGGGGCATAAGTGACGAGCAGTACTTC
V gene: TRBV19; J gene: TRBJ1-5; D gene: .; clone size: .; CDR3 protein: CASSIQPHSYASNQPQHF; CDR3 DNA: TGTGCCAGTAGTATCCAACCGCACAGCTATGCTAGCAATCAGCCCCAGCATTTT
V gene: TRBV28; J gene: TRBJ1-2; D gene: .; clone size: .; CDR3 protein: CASSPGQRGYTF; CDR3 DNA: TGTGCCAGCAGTCCAGGACAGAGGGGCTACACCTTC
V gene: TRBV5-6; J gene: TRBJ2-7; D gene: .; clone size: .; CDR3 protein: CASSFGQHYEQYF; CDR3 DNA: TGTGCCAGCAGCTTTGGACAGCACTACGAGCAGTACTTC
V gene: TRBV9; J gene: TRBJ1-1; D gene: TRBD1; clone size: .; CDR3 protein: CASSVGQGMNTEAFF; CDR3 DNA: TGTGCCAGCAGCGTAGGACAGGGGATGAACACTGAAGCTTTCTTT
V gene: TRBV7-9; J gene: TRBJ2-7; D gene: .; clone size: .; CDR3 protein: CASSLTGTTSYEQYF; CDR3 DNA: TGTGCCAGCAGCTTAACCGGGACAACCTCCTACGAGCAGTACTTC
V gene: TRBV28; J gene: TRBJ1-1; D gene: .; clone size: .; CDR3 protein: CASSLWGAAEAFF; CDR3 DNA: TGTGCCAGCAGTTTATGGGGGGCAGCTGAAGCTTTCTTT
V gene: TRBV19; J gene: TRBJ2-2; D gene: .; clone size: .; CDR3 protein: CASSGPPTYANTGELFF; CDR3 DNA: TGTGCCAGTAGTGGGCCCCCTACCTATGCGAACACCGGGGAGCTGTTTTTT
V gene: TRBV6-5; J gene: TRBJ2-5; D gene: .; clone size: .; CDR3 protein: CASSEGRLQETQYF; CDR3 DNA: TGTGCCAGCAGCGAGGGCCGCCTCCAAGAGACCCAGTACTTC